The rows below give T cell receptor beta chains drawn from one sample of a study of a mutant IDH1 vaccine in newly diagnosed glioma. This table comes from immunoSEQ multiplex PCR, and its TCRdb copy is limited to in-frame clones, with some not included. The table records roughly 86,000 clones, around four fifths of them present only once. This specimen was PBMCs, taken from a glioma patient treated with radiotherapy, temozolomide or both. These receptors came from a man in his forties with glioma. The CDR3 runs from the conserved cysteine through the conserved F or W. A D gene is named only where the DNA matches it firmly. Size is stated for part of the rows, as once, few or many counts, or as a class when the clone is expanded.

j_call clone_size v_call d_call cdr3_nt cdr3_aa
TRBJ2-2 . TRBV6-5 . TGTGCCAGCAGTGCACCCGGCGGAATCACCGGGGAGCTGTTTTTT CASSAPGGITGELFF
TRBJ2-2 few TRBV30 . TGTGCCTGGGGCACCGGGACACCGGCCGGGGAGCTGTTTTTT CAWGTGTPAGELFF
TRBJ2-1 . TRBV2 . TGTGCCAGCAGTATTTGGCCCCCCCCTAACAATGAGCAGTTCTTC CASSIWPPPNNEQFF
TRBJ1-4 . TRBV5-4 . TGTGCCAGCAGCTCGGGAGGGACTAATGAAAAACTGTTTTTT CASSSGGTNEKLFF
TRBJ2-3 . TRBV10-2 TRBD1 TGCGCCAGCCGAGGGACAGGGGGAGGGTTAAGCACAGATACGCAGTATTTT CASRGTGGGLSTDTQYF
TRBJ1-5 . TRBV19 . TGTGCCAGTAGTAGCCGTTGGCAGCCCCAGCATTTT CASSSRWQPQHF
TRBJ2-2 . TRBV7-2 . TGTGCCAGCAGCTTTTCCCGGATCACCGGGGAGCTGTTTTTT CASSFSRITGELFF
TRBJ2-5 . TRBV13 TRBD1 TGTGCCAGCAGCCGTGAGGGACAGGGGCCCCCACCCCAGACCCAGTACTTC CASSREGQGPPPQTQYF
TRBJ2-7 . TRBV10-2 . TGCGCCAGCAGTGAGCGGGGCTACGAGCAGTACTTC CASSERGYEQYF
TRBJ1-1 few TRBV14 . TGTGCCAGCAGCCAAGATGCCCGGGCGGGGAGCACTGAAGCTTTCTTT CASSQDARAGSTEAFF
TRBJ1-4 once TRBV10-3 TRBD1 TGTGCCATCAGGGGACAGGGACCGAATGAAAAACTGTTTTTT CAIRGQGPNEKLFF
TRBJ2-2 . TRBV10-3 TRBD2 TGTGCCATCACCCGAGGACTAGCGGGGGACACCGGGGAGCTGTTTTTT CAITRGLAGDTGELFF
TRBJ2-5 . TRBV10-1 TRBD2 TGCGCCAGCAGTGAGGGGGGGGGAGAGACCCAGTACTTC CASSEGGGETQYF
TRBJ2-7 . TRBV5-1 TRBD1 TGCGCCAGCAGCTTTACCGGGACAGGGATCGACGAGCAGTACTTC CASSFTGTGIDEQYF
TRBJ2-7 . TRBV7-6 TRBD2 TGTGCCAGCAGTAACGGACTAGCGGGACGCGAGCAGTACTTC CASSNGLAGREQYF
TRBJ2-7 . TRBV7-9 TRBD2 TGTGCCAGCAGCTGGGACTACTCCTACGAGCAGTACTTC CASSWDYSYEQYF
TRBJ1-6 . TRBV4-3 . TGCGCCAGCAGCCCCAGGGCTACGAGCTCCTATAATTCACCCCTCCACTTT CASSPRATSSYNSPLHF
TRBJ2-2 . TRBV19 . TGTGCCAGTACCCAAAGAGGGGGAACGAACACCGGGGAGCTGTTTTTT CASTQRGGTNTGELFF
TRBJ2-3 . TRBV19 . TGTGCCAGTAGTATAGGTCCGGCGGGCACAGATACGCAGTATTTT CASSIGPAGTDTQYF
TRBJ1-2 . TRBV2 TRBD1 TGTGCCAGCAGCGAGACAGGGACCTATGGCTACACCTTC CASSETGTYGYTF
TRBJ1-6 medium-sized TRBV19 . TGTGCCAGTAGTATCTTCGGGGCGGACCATAATTCACCCCTCCACTTT CASSIFGADHNSPLHF
TRBJ1-4 . TRBV28 . TGTGCCAGCAGTTCTCTTCCTAATGAAAAACTGTTTTTT CASSSLPNEKLFF
TRBJ1-1 . TRBV6-5 TRBD1 TGTGCCAGCAGGATGACAGGGTCCAACACTGAAGCTTTCTTT CASRMTGSNTEAFF
TRBJ1-1 medium-sized TRBV23-1 . TGCGCCAGCAGCCGCGTCGGGGATCGAAAAGGTTGCGGCACTGAAGCTTTCTTT CASSRVGDRKGCGTEAFF
TRBJ2-1 . TRBV19 TRBD2 TGTGCCAGTAGTATAAGGGCTAGCGGGACGCAGTTCTTC CASSIRASGTQFF
TRBJ1-6 . TRBV7-9 . TGTGCCAGCAGCTTAACAGGGCAGGGAGGCTCACCCCTCCACTTT CASSLTGQGGSPLHF
TRBJ2-7 . TRBV28 . TGTGCCAGCAGTTCTCCTCCGGGCCAGTACTTC CASSSPPGQYF
TRBJ2-1 . TRBV27 TRBD2 TGTGCCAGCAGTTTAGCGGGGGGGCTGGGGAATGAGCAGTTCTTC CASSLAGGLGNEQFF
TRBJ2-2 . TRBV19 . TGTGCCAGTAGTATGGTCCGGGGGCACACCGGGGAGCTGTTTTTT CASSMVRGHTGELFF
TRBJ2-6 . TRBV6-4 . TGTGCCAGCAGTGACTCTGTCTCCCGCTCTGGGGCCAACGTCCTGACTTTC CASSDSVSRSGANVLTF
TRBJ2-5 . TRBV7-6 TRBD2 TGTGCCAGCAGCCTGACTAGCGGGAGGTCCATAGAGACCCAGTACTTC CASSLTSGRSIETQYF
TRBJ2-2 . TRBV7-6 . TGTGCCAGCAGCATCCGACCGGGGCCCACCGGGGAGCTGTTTTTT CASSIRPGPTGELFF
TRBJ1-3 . TRBV5-4 . TGTGCCAGCAGCCAGGGGACGAACTCTGGAAACACCATATATTTT CASSQGTNSGNTIYF
TRBJ2-7 . TRBV7-9 . TGTGCCAGCAGCTTTGGCGGATCCTACGAGCAGTACTTC CASSFGGSYEQYF
TRBJ2-1 . TRBV7-9 . TGTGCCAGCAGCCCGGATCGGGTCCACAATGAGCAGTTCTTC CASSPDRVHNEQFF
TRBJ1-2 . TRBV14 TRBD1 TGTGCCAGCAGCCTGACCGGACAGGCTAACTATGGCTACACCTTC CASSLTGQANYGYTF
TRBJ2-5 . TRBV7-7 . TGTGCTAGCAGCCCCGTCGGGGAGACCCAGTACTTC CASSPVGETQYF
TRBJ2-7 . TRBV29-1 . TGCAGCGTCGCGGACAGACCCTACGAGCAGTACTTC CSVADRPYEQYF
TRBJ2-4 . TRBV4-2 . TGTGCCAGCAGCCTCTCCACGGGAAACATTCAGTACTTC CASSLSTGNIQYF
TRBJ2-3 . TRBV27 . TGTGCCAGCCTTAGGGGGGGCACAGATACGCAGTATTTT CASLRGGTDTQYF
TRBJ2-7 . TRBV6-5 . TGTGCCAGCAGTTACTCGGAGGGGTCCTACGAGCAGTACTTC CASSYSEGSYEQYF
TRBJ1-2 . TRBV14 . TGTGCCAGCAGCTCAAGGATAGGGGATGGCTACACCTTC CASSSRIGDGYTF
TRBJ2-5 . TRBV5-4 TRBD2 TGTGCCAGCAGCTTGGTTCCTAGCGGGCGAGAGACCCAGTACTTC CASSLVPSGRETQYF
TRBJ2-1 once TRBV5-1 . TGCGCCAGCAGCTTGTTAGGGTTGGGGCAGAGCTCCTACAATGAGCAGTTCTTC CASSLLGLGQSSYNEQFF
TRBJ2-5 . TRBV28 TRBD1 TGTGCCAGCAGTTTCAGACAGGGGGCAGGGGAGACCCAGTACTTC CASSFRQGAGETQYF
TRBJ1-2 . TRBV28 . TGTGCCAGCAGTTTACGGGCCGGGGCCTATGGCTACACCTTC CASSLRAGAYGYTF
TRBJ2-3 . TRBV30 . TGTGCCTGGAGTGTAGGAGAGAGAGATACGCAGTATTTT CAWSVGERDTQYF
TRBJ2-7 . TRBV7-2 TRBD1 TGTGCCAGCAGCTTGGCCGGACAGGGGAACACCTACGAGCAGTACTTC CASSLAGQGNTYEQYF
TRBJ2-7 . TRBV7-2 TRBD1 TGTGCCAGCAGCCCTGGGACAGTATCCTACGAGCAGTACTTC CASSPGTVSYEQYF
TRBJ1-1 . TRBV5-4 . TGTGTCAGCAGCTTGGAACCACAGGGGAACACTGAAGCTTTCTTT CVSSLEPQGNTEAFF
TRBJ1-2 . TRBV13 . TGTGCCAGCAGCTTAAGGCGGGGGGCAGGGATCTATGGCTACACCTTC CASSLRRGAGIYGYTF
TRBJ1-5 . TRBV15 . TGTGCCACCAGCAGAGATCTGGACAGTATTTATCAGCCCCAGCATTTT CATSRDLDSIYQPQHF
TRBJ1-4 few TRBV15 TRBD1 TGTGCCACCAGCAGAGATGGACAGGGGGCCTGGGAAAAACTGTTTTTT CATSRDGQGAWEKLFF